Presented here are 19 T cell receptor beta chains from one specimen sequenced in a study of siplizumab effects on memory and regulatory T cells. Clones were sequenced by immunoSEQ multiplex PCR, and TCRdb holds only the in-frame ones, with some missing. The data contain fewer than 80,000 clones, around 93% of them singletons. The sample was CD8+ T cells sorted from blood. All receptors come from a human donor in good health.

This clone has just a few counts. The genes are TRBV5-6 and TRBJ2-7, with D unresolved. Looked up from germline, CDR1 is SGHDT and CDR2 is YYEEEE. This CDR3 comprises 15 residues. Trimming shortened V by 0 bases and J by 5 bases, and 15 bases separated the two germline ends. The CDR3: CASSLDYGPQNEQYF. The CDR3 DNA reads as TGTGCCAGCAGCTTGGATTACGGGCCCCAAAACGAGCAGTACTTC.

The gene calls are TRBV5-5 and TRBJ1-1; a possible D gene is TRBD1 (6 bases). CDR1 and CDR2 (germline): SGHKS, YYEKEE (reference sequence). The CDR3 is 16 residues long. V lost 4 bases to trimming and J lost 4 bases, with 20 bases between them. The CDR3 nucleotides are TGTGCCAGCAGCCCGACTCCGGACAGCCCATTCACTGAAGCTTTCTTT. Translated, it gives CASSPTPDSPFTEAFF.

J is TRBJ2-7 and V is TRBV27; TRBD2 matches 11 bases. Trimming cost V 3 bases and J 2 bases; bases outside gene matches: 3. Germline V gives CDR1 MNHEY, CDR2 SMNVEV (reference sequence). The CDR3 length is 15 residues. Here the CDR3 reads CASSLASGGPYEQYF. The CDR3 bases are TGTGCCAGCAGTTTGGCTAGCGGGGGGCCCTACGAGCAGTACTTC.

The chain uses TRBV9 and TRBJ1-1; D unclear. The V gene's germline CDR1 is SGDLS and CDR2 YYNGEE. V was cut by 0 bases and J by 2 bases, with 8 bases left in between. This CDR3 is 14 amino acids long. CDR3 sequence: CASSVDGFNTEAFF. CDR3 bases: TGTGCCAGCAGCGTAGATGGGTTTAACACTGAAGCTTTCTTT.

V and J are TRBV6-1 and TRBJ2-7, with D unresolved. The germline CDR1 and CDR2 sequences are MNHNS and SASEGT. Trimming removed 2 bases at V and 2 bases at J, with 4 bases between. The CDR3 consists of 12 residues. The CDR3 sequence: CASSEFAYEQYF. The CDR3 coding sequence is TGTGCCAGCAGTGAATTTGCCTACGAGCAGTACTTC.

The J gene is TRBJ2-7, the V gene TRBV12-5; D is ambiguous. This CDR3 comprises 14 residues. Germline values: CDR1 LGHNT, CDR2 FRNRAP. V was cut by 3 bases and J by 3 bases, with 12 bases left in between. CDR3 sequence (DNA): TGTGCTAGTGGTTTTACAGCCAACTACTACGAGCAGTACTTC. This translates into CASGFTANYYEQYF.

This chain connects TRBV6-5 to TRBJ2-5; D call uncertain. The DNA end is more similar to TRBJ2-7, so the J call may be wrong. CDR1 and CDR2 from the germline V gene are MNHEY and SVGAGI. This CDR3 spans 11 amino acids. As DNA, the CDR3 is TGTGCCAGCGGCCAAACCTACGAGCAGTACTTC. This translates into CASGQTYEQYF.

This chain connects TRBV13 to TRBJ2-1, with a tentative D call TRBD2 (5 bases). Germline CDR1 PRHDT, CDR2 FYEKMQ (reference sequence). The ends were cut back, 6 bases at V and 4 bases at J, with 13 bases in the middle. This CDR3 spans 14 amino acids. DNA of the CDR3: TGTGCCAGCAGGACCGTGACGGGATACAATGAGCAGTTCTTC. Protein: CASRTVTGYNEQFF.

Here the CDR3 DNA reads TGTGCCAGCAGCTTTATGCTAGGCGAGCAGTACTTC. It codes for CASSFMLGEQYF. The chain employs TRBV5-4 and TRBJ2-7, with no clear D. This CDR3 is 12 amino acids long. Germline values: CDR1 SGHNT, CDR2 YYREEE (reference sequence). V was clipped by 2 bases and J by 6 bases, with 9 bases between them.

J is TRBJ2-6 and V is TRBV4-1; possibly TRBD1 for D (6 bases). The length of the CDR3 is 14 residues. The germline gives CDR1 MGHRA, CDR2 YSYEKL. Trimming stripped 5 bases from V and 15 bases from J, with 20 bases between. The CDR3 sequence: CASSAQTGLYDLTF. For the CDR3, the DNA is TGCGCCAGCAGCGCTCAGACAGGCCTATATGACCTGACTTTC.

The chain combines TRBV7-8 with TRBJ1-5; D remains unclear. CDR3 size: 16 residues. Between the trimmed V and J ends, which lost 2 bases and 7 bases, there was a span of 18 bases. Germline V gene data show CDR1 as SGHVS and CDR2 as FQNEAQ. CDR3 nucleotides: TGTGCCAGCAGCTTAACTGGTGTGGTTTTCAACCAGCCCCAGCATTTT. As protein: CASSLTGVVFNQPQHF.

The chain couples TRBV15 to TRBJ2-3; D is possibly TRBD1 (7 bases). The germline gives CDR1 LNHNV, CDR2 YYDKDF (reference sequence). The V end lost 1 base, the J end lost 3 bases, and 8 bases lay between the germline ends. CDR3 length equals 14 residues. The CDR3 DNA is TGTGCCACCAGCAGAGCAGGGGGGACAGATACGCAGTATTTT. Its translation is CATSRAGGTDTQYF.

The genes are TRBV7-2 and TRBJ2-2, with D uncertain. Germline V gene lookup returns CDR1 SGHTA and CDR2 FQGNSA. The CDR3 is made up of 13 amino acids. Trimming removed 1 base from V and 6 bases from J, with 6 bases in between. The DNA of the CDR3 is TGTGCCAGCAGCTTAGATTTTTCCGGGGAGCTGTTTTTT. It yields the protein CASSLDFSGELFF. The entire variable domain, with the rest obtained from reference TRBV7-2 and TRBJ2-2, is as follows: GAGVSQSPSNKVTEKGKDVELRCDPISGHTALYWYRQSLGQGLEFLIYFQGNSAPDKSGLPSDRFSAERTGGSVSTLTIQRTQQEDSAVYLCASSLDFSGELFFGEGSRLTVL.

The chain recombines TRBV11-2 with TRBJ1-1; D is uncertain. Deletions cut 0 bases from V and 3 bases from J, with 11 bases between. CDR1 is SGHAT and CDR2 is FQNNGV in the germline V gene. CDR3 size: 15 residues. The CDR3 is CASSLDPEGYTEAFF. The DNA for the CDR3 is TGTGCCAGCAGCTTAGATCCCGAGGGATACACTGAAGCTTTCTTT.

CDR3 sequence reads: CASSPREGGVGYTF. The CDR3, as DNA: TGTGCCAGCTCACCGAGAGAGGGGGGTGTTGGCTACACCTTC. This sequence joins TRBV18 and TRBJ1-2; TRBD1 is a possible D gene (6 bases). V was pared by 3 bases and J by 7 bases, with 15 bases between. From germline, CDR1 is KGHSH and CDR2 LQKENI. The CDR3 has 14 amino acids.

V usage is TRBV7-7 and J usage is TRBJ1-2, with D unresolved. Trimming cost V 4 bases and J 5 bases, with 17 bases left between them. Germline V gives CDR1 SSHAT, CDR2 FNYEAQ (reference sequence). The CDR3 runs to 15 residues. In DNA, the CDR3 is TGTGCCAGCAGCTGTACAGAGCGAGGAGGTTATGGCTACACCTTC. Its protein product is CASSCTERGGYGYTF.

The V call is TRBV28, the J call TRBJ1-1; no firm D call. V gave up 9 bases and J gave up 0 bases, with 11 bases separating them. Per the germline V gene, CDR1 is MDHEN and CDR2 is SYDVKM. The CDR3 loop spans 13 amino acids. This chain's CDR3 is CASGSSMNTEAFF. As DNA, the CDR3 is TGTGCCAGTGGATCAAGCATGAACACTGAAGCTTTCTTT. The full variable domain, with the rest looked up from reference TRBV28 and TRBJ1-1, is DVKVTQSSRYLVKRTGEKVFLECVQDMDHENMFWYRQDPGLGLRLIYFSYDVKMKEKGDIPEGYSVSREKKERFSLILESASTNQTSMYLCASGSSMNTEAFFGQGTRLTVV.

The sample holds a few counts of this clone. V is TRBV2 and J is TRBJ1-2; tentative D call: TRBD1 (6 bases). V was clipped by 6 bases and J by 1 base, with 9 bases between them. Germline lookup yields CDR1 SNHLY and CDR2 FYNNEI. The CDR3 contains 13 residues. CDR3 DNA: TGTGCCAGCAGGCAGGACAGTAACTATGGCTACACCTTC. This encodes CASRQDSNYGYTF.

The gene calls are TRBV2 and TRBJ2-1, with 12 bases that match TRBD2. V dropped 3 bases and J dropped 5; count of bases not matched to a gene: 5. The V gene's germline CDR1 is SNHLY and CDR2 FYNNEI. The CDR3 is 16 residues long. As DNA, the CDR3 is TGTGCCAGCAGTGACACGACTAGCGGGGGCCACAATGAGCAGTTCTTC. Encoded protein: CASSDTTSGGHNEQFF. The full variable domain, its missing parts supplied by reference TRBV2 and TRBJ2-1, is EPEVTQTPSHQVTQMGQEVILRCVPISNHLYFYWYRQILGQKVEFLVSFYNNEISEKSEIFDDQFSVERPDGSNFTLKIRSTKLEDSAMYFCASSDTTSGGHNEQFFGPGTRLTVL.